This TCR beta chain was sequenced for a study of T cell repertoires in cytomegalovirus infection. Study background: Recently described HLA-C-restricted plus well-studied HLA-B-restricted CMV epitopes were used. Indicated by public TCR beta signatures were CMV infection and matching HLA type.

TCRdb re-derived calls from the reads in MiXCR, one entry per CDR3 protein. The data contain about 920,000 distinct CDR3 sequences, approximately 30% of them seen just once; the ten biggest clones take up 13%. In regard to this clonotype: What it recognizes is unknown.

The CDR3 has 16 residues. V was shortened by 5 bases and J by 0 bases, with 17 bases between the two germline ends. CDR1 and CDR2 (germline): DFQATT, SNEGSKA (reference sequence). General study findings and limits: Across the ex vivo response, the dominant clonotypes were HLA-C-restricted CMV-specific TCR beta clonotypes.

The source is a human donor in good health (CMV status not recorded). Some clones in this sample may be carry-over from other donors' samples. The sample was cultured CD8+ T cells from PBMCs, taken from culture after CMV antigen stimulation. The V call is TRBV20-1, the J call TRBJ2-1; D not resolved. In nucleotides, the CDR3 is TGCAGTGCTCCCTTAGCTCGCAGACCCTCCTACAATGAGCAGTTCTTC. Its translation: CSAPLARRPSYNEQFF.